This T cell receptor (beta chain) was recovered during a study of persistence of HIV-infected CD4 T cells. The immunoSEQ assay was version 4, run in survey mode. Clones were sequenced by immunoSEQ multiplex PCR, and TCRdb holds only the in-frame ones, with some missing. The sample carries 13,000 or so clones, about three fifths recorded once. CDR1 and CDR2 from the germline V gene are SGHRS and YFSETQ. CDR3 length equals 13 residues. V lost 6 bases to trimming and J lost 4 bases, with 13 bases between them. By share, this clone counts as medium-sized. Its antigen is still unknown. The stimulus was an HIV-1 Gag 15-mer peptide pool, 0.85 to 1 ug/peptide/mL. Responding CD4+ T cells were sorted by upregulation of both CD40 ligand and CD69.

This material consisted of CD4+ T cells sorted from PBMCs after approximately 19-hour stimulation, taken from a patient who received antiretroviral therapy. The source is an adult man with HIV who was CMV-seropositive. This chain connects TRBV5-1 to TRBJ1-2; D remains unclear. CDR3 residues: CASTSPDAYGYTF. The CDR3 DNA is TGCGCCAGCACCTCCCCGGACGCCTATGGCTACACCTTC. Full variable domain (rest looked up from reference TRBV5-1 and TRBJ1-2): KAGVTQTPRYLIKTRGQQVTLSCSPISGHRSVSWYQQTPGQGLQFLFEYFSETQRNKGNFPGRFSGRQFSNSRSEMNVSTLELGDSALYLCASTSPDAYGYTFGSGTRLTVV.